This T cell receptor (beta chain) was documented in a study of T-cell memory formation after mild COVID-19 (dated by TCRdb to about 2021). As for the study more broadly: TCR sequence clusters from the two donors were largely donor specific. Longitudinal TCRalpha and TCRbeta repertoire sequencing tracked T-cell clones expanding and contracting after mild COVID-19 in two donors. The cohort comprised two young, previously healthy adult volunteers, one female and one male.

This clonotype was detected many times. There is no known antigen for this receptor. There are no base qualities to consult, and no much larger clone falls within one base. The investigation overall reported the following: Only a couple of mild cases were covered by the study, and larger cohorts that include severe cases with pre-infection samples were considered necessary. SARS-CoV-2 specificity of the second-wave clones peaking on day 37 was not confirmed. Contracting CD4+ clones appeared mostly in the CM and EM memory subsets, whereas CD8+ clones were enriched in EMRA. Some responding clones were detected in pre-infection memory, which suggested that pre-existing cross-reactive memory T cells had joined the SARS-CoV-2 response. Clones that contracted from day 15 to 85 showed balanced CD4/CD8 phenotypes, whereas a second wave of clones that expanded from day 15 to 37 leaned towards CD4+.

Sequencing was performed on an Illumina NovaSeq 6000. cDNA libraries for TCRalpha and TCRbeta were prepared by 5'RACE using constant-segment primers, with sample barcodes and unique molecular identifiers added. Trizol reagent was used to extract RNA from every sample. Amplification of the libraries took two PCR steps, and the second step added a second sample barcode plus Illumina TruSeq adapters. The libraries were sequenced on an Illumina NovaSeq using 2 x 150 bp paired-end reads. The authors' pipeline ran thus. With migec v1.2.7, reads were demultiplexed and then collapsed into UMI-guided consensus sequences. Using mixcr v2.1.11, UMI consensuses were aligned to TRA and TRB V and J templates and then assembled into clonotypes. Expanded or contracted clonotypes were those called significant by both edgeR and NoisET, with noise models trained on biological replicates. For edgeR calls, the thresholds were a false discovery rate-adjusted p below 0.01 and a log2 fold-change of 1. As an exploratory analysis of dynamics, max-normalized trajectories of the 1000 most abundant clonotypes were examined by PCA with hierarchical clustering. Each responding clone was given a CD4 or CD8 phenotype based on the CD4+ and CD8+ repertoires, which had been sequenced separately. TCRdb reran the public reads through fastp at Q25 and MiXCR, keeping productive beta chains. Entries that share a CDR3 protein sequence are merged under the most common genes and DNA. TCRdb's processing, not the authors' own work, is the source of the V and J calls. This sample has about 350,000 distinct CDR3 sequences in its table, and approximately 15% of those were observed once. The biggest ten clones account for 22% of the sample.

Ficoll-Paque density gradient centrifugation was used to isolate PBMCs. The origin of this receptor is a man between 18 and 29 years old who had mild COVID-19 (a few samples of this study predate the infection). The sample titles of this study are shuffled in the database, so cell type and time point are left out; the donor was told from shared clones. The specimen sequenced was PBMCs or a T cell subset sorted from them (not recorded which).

The DNA sequence follows: TGTGCCAGCAGCTCTACCGGGGCGAACACTGAAGCTTTCTTT. The encoded protein is CASSSTGANTEAFF. This sequence uses TRBV7-9 and TRBJ1-1; a tentative D call is TRBD1 (5 bases match). CDR1 SEHNR and CDR2 FQNEAQ were looked up in the germline V gene (reference sequence). From the cysteine up to the phenylalanine, the CDR3 has a length of 14 residues. The sequence is cut down to CDR3 DNA, 42 bases in frame from base 1. The trim is 4 bases for V and 1 base for J, with a gap of 10 bases between the germline ends.